The T cell receptor (beta chain) under discussion was sequenced for a study of regulatory T cells in long-lasting Graves disease listed by TCRdb under 2021. Some background on the complete study: Patients with newly diagnosed Graves' disease had been on antithyroid drugs for under 3 months. Persistent Graves' disease patients were compared with newly diagnosed Graves' disease patients by peripheral blood TCR sequencing and RNA sequencing. The study took place in China and was registered as a clinical trial. A total of about 33 samples underwent TCR sequencing, from around 13 patients with persistent Graves' disease and approximately 20 patients with newly diagnosed Graves' disease. General findings and caveats noted by the study authors: Because the primary lesion, thyroid tissue, could not be accessed, the study looked at peripheral blood alone. A larger number of public clonotypes was shared among persistent patients (more than 2,500) than among newly diagnosed patients (approximately 1,000). Sequencing and analysis were restricted to the TCR beta chain. Compared with newly diagnosed patients, persistent Graves' disease patients had lower TCR Shannon entropy and fewer highly expanded clones, which suggests clonal expansion. TRBV28, TRBJ1-2 and TRBJ2-5 were preferentially used in persistent disease, while TRBV20-1 and TRBJ2-1 were favored in newly diagnosed disease. The small sample size was acknowledged by the authors as a limitation that may reduce accuracy.

About this clonotype itself: This clone's antigen is unknown. No clone much larger than this one lies a single base away; base qualities are absent.

The library was built by means of multiplex PCR. Sequenced using an Illumina HiSeq 4000. iRepertoire HTBI primers and Arm-PCR amplification of CDR3 regions were used to construct TCR beta libraries. Before sequencing, the PCR products underwent gel purification. For the original study's pipeline: Gene usage analysis of CDR3 amino acid clonotypes used the 62 TRBV and 12 to 15 TRBJ segments found across samples. Filtered high-quality paired reads were merged into contigs using COPE and FqMerger. BLAST was used to align contigs to the IMGT TRBV, TRBD and TRBJ reference genes, and CDR3 was defined following IMGT. Any clonotype with a frequency above 0.1% was classified as a highly expanded clone. Shannon entropy was used to measure repertoire diversity, and the Gini coefficient was used to measure V-J evenness. A clonotype was considered public if more than one individual shared it. TCRdb reprocessed the public reads (quality trimming at Q25 with fastp, clone calling with MiXCR) and kept in-frame beta chains. Every entry covers one CDR3 protein and lists the most common genes and DNA from its rows. The V and J calls come from TCRdb's annotation, not from the publication. In all, the sample holds fewer than 450,000 distinct CDR3 sequences, and over 14% of those were seen once. The ten largest make up about 8.2% of the sample.

The germline V gene encodes CDR1 GTSNPN and CDR2 SVGIG (reference sequence). V is reduced by 0 bases and J by 2 bases, leaving a spacing of 9 bases between them. Its CDR3 holds 14 amino acids, cysteine through phenylalanine. This entry keeps only the CDR3 DNA: 42 bases, framed from base 1. The time point label on this specimen signifies: newly diagnosed GD, antithyroid drugs for less than 3 months. For both TCR sequencing and RNA sequencing, RNA was extracted from PBMCs in TRIzol. The diagnosis of Graves' disease followed American Thyroid Association guidelines. The patients came from an endocrinology department in Xi'an, China. Each patient gave 9 to 10 milliliters of peripheral blood, collected in an EDTA anticoagulant tube. Ficoll Paque Plus density gradient separation was used to isolate PBMCs, and no additional T cell sorting was done. An Agilent 2100 Bioanalyzer and agarose gel were used to check RNA quality, and a NanoDrop 2000 was used to measure RNA concentration.

Another study also made use of these data, one on T cells in Graves' hyperthyroidism and ophthalmopathy. The second study reports: Graves' hyperthyroidism was defined as stable when no progression to ophthalmopathy occurred over 18 months of follow-up. The hyperthyroidism patients were between 18 and 65 years old and newly diagnosed, with a disease duration of less than 2 months. Patients with uncontrolled infections, other autoimmune diseases, pregnancy or lactation were excluded. Diagnoses were based on clinical symptoms, serum thyroxine and TRAb, thyroid ultrasound and orbital computed tomography. The TCR CDR3 was subjected to a first round of RT-PCR using the HTBI primer set and the Qiagen OneStep RT-PCR kit. Most expanded thyroid clonotypes (frequency above 0.001) were also detected in blood, suggesting blood repertoires may reflect thyroid immune responses. Ophthalmopathy was separated from stable hyperthyroidism by a 13 V-J signature model, with approximately 85% sensitivity and about 84% specificity obtained in cross-validation and 80%/75% obtained in testing. In validation, the model predicted progression to ophthalmopathy with over 65% sensitivity and 72% to 85% specificity, a median of around 6.6 months before onset. To identify TCR V-J signatures that set the groups apart, the researchers used a discovery cohort of 100 patients, made up of under 45 with Graves' ophthalmopathy and some 55 with stable Graves' hyperthyroidism. Prospective prediction of ophthalmopathy was tested in an independent validation cohort of 18 to 20 hyperthyroidism patients and 17 patients who later progressed to ophthalmopathy. For training and testing, the roughly 97 patients in the discovery cohort were randomly divided in a 7:3 ratio. The study also compared thyroid tissue and blood T-cell repertoires from 5 to 7 Graves' hyperthyroidism patients. Following sampling, methimazole starting at 30 mg daily was given to hyperthyroidism patients, and high-dose intravenous methylprednisolone was given to ophthalmopathy patients. Libraries were constructed in a second round of multiplex PCR, after which size selection and purification were carried out. Paired-end sequencing of the libraries was performed with 100 bp reads on an Illumina HiSeq2000. SOAPnuke was used to process the raw data, removing reads that contained adapters or uncalled bases, had a mean Phred below 15, or lacked an exact match to the constant primer or identifier. High-quality paired reads were merged with COPE v1.2.5, and unique nucleotide sequences were defined as clonotypes. MiTCR v1.1 was used to align the clonotypes against IMGT TRBV, TRBD and TRBJ reference segments. Analysis was restricted to V-J combinations with a frequency above 0.0001, which covered about 99% of repertoires. The TCS score was defined as F50 (clonal expansion) divided by E x V (chaos), with BLOSUM62-based TCRdist calculated between CDR3 peptides within each V-J. Welch's t-statistics and random forest reduced around 510 V-J features to 13, which were used in a naive Bayes classifier (R e1071). Sample size was not statistically predetermined, and investigators were not blinded to group allocation. According to the paper, TCR Vbeta CDR3 sequencing was carried out on 135 peripheral blood samples, which came from fewer than 50 ophthalmopathy, 80 or so hyperthyroidism and around 17 progressor patients.

The chain is made from TRBV30 and TRBJ2-3, with no D gene named confidently. The source was peripheral blood mononuclear cells (PBMCs), collected at new diagnosis, from a patient treated with antithyroid drugs. The origin of this receptor is a woman aged 40 to 50 with Graves disease. Donor details come from another sample of the same person, matched by shared clones. The CDR3 protein sequence reads: CAWSVERDTDTQYF. The nucleotide sequence reads TGTGCCTGGAGTGTTGAACGTGACACAGATACGCAGTATTTT. Reference TRBV30 and TRBJ2-3 proteins supply the regions before and after the CDR3; the full variable domain is: SQTIHQWPATLVQPVGSPLSLECTVEGTSNPNLYWYRQAAGRGLQLLFYSVGIGQISSEVPQNLSASRPQDRQFILSSKKLLLSDSGFYLCAWSVERDTDTQYFGPGTRLTVL.